The 29 T cell receptor beta chains listed next were all sequenced from one sample in a study of human T cells and chemical hapten exposure (dated by TCRdb to the early 2020s). The method behind the library was RACE. Sequencing was carried out with a NextSeq 500. In TCRdb, the public reads were trimmed at Q25 with fastp and aligned with MiXCR, with productive beta chains retained. All rows with the same CDR3 protein become a single entry with the most common DNA and genes. In this sample the table shows approximately 370,000 distinct CDR3 sequences, approximately 5% of which occur a single time. The ten largest clones add up to around 8.8% of the sample. The sample's time point label, in plain terms: pre-sensitization, week 0. Per the publication, the treatment or condition label means: therapeutic diphenylcyclopropenone sensitization with weekly scalp DPC. Sample: whole blood, taken in connection with sensitization to the hapten diphenylcyclopropenone (DPC). The source of these receptors is a woman aged 18 to 35 with alopecia areata. Some clones in this sample may be carry-over from other donors' samples.

V and J are TRBV29-1 and TRBJ1-2, with 11 bases lining up with TRBD1. The CDR3 runs to 15 residues. Germline values: CDR1 SQVTM, CDR2 ANQGSEA. V shed 4 bases, J shed 5 bases, and the junction held 9 bases outside the gene matches. The CDR3: CSVVDRGLLDYGYTF. The CDR3 DNA sequence: TGCAGCGTTGTGGACAGGGGGCTTCTCGATTATGGCTACACCTTC.

This clonotype has a count of ten or more. The chain employs TRBV7-2 and TRBJ1-5; 8 bases are shared with TRBD1. With 4 bases clipped from V and 5 bases from J, the junction kept 4 bases outside the gene matches. Germline V gene lookup returns CDR1 SGHTA and CDR2 FQGNSA. This CDR3 contains 14 residues. This CDR3 reads CASSYQTGDQPQHF. The CDR3 DNA is TGTGCCAGCAGCTACCAGACAGGGGATCAGCCCCAGCATTTT.

The V gene is TRBV29-1, the J gene TRBJ2-1; possible D gene TRBD1, 5 bases. The CDR3 length is 12 residues. Germline assignment: CDR1 SQVTM and CDR2 ANQGSEA. Deletions cut 3 bases from V and 7 bases from J, with 10 bases between. The CDR3 reads CSVDEDKNEQFF. The CDR3 bases are TGCAGCGTTGATGAGGACAAGAATGAGCAGTTCTTC.

This clonotype was detected many times. The chain is built from TRBV6-2 or TRBV6-3 and TRBJ1-1; D is unresolved. There are 14 residues in the CDR3. Trimming left V 1 base short and J 5 bases short, with 11 bases between. The germline CDR1 and CDR2 sequences are MNHEY and SVGEGT. The CDR3 DNA reads as TGTGCCAGCAGTTACTGGGAGGGTCGGACTGAAGCTTTCTTT. Translation: CASSYWEGRTEAFF.

J is TRBJ2-3 and V is TRBV13; TRBD1 matches 7 bases. Trimming at V came to 0 bases and at J to 7 bases, leaving 7 bases not matched to a gene. Germline-derived CDR1 and CDR2 are PRHDT and FYEKMQ (reference sequence). This CDR3 has 15 residues. The CDR3 nucleotides read TGTGCCAGCAGCTTAGGACAGGGGCGTATGTATACGCAGTATTTT. This codes for CASSLGQGRMYTQYF.

This clonotype has at least ten counts. The gene calls are TRBV20-1 and TRBJ2-1, with a possible D match to TRBD1 (6 bases). Trimming cost V 6 bases and J 8 bases, with 14 bases left between them. The CDR3 spans 12 residues. Germline CDR1 reads DFQATT; CDR2 reads SNEGSKA (reference sequence). The CDR3 loop is CSATGTLHEQFF. CDR3 DNA: TGCAGTGCAACCGGGACACTCCATGAGCAGTTCTTC.

The chain carries TRBV11-1 and TRBJ2-1, with TRBD2 as a possible D gene (7 bases). Germline CDR1 is SGHAT and CDR2 is FQDESV (reference sequence). The V end was cut by 0 bases, the J end by 4 bases, with 16 bases between. The CDR3 sequence is 17 residues long. The CDR3 nucleotides are TGTGCCAGCAGCTTAGCTCCCATCGGGGGGCCGTACAATGAGCAGTTCTTC. It specifies CASSLAPIGGPYNEQFF. Using reference TRBV11-1 and TRBJ2-1 for the parts outside the CDR3, the full variable domain is EAEVAQSPRYKITEKSQAVAFWCDPISGHATLYWYRQILGQGPELLVQFQDESVVDDSQLPKDRFSAERLKGVDSTLKIQPAELGDSAMYLCASSLAPIGGPYNEQFFGPGTRLTVL.

This clonotype was observed many times. V usage is TRBV9 and J usage is TRBJ2-3, with D possibly being TRBD1 (6 bases). The germline V and J ends were trimmed by 0 bases and 3 bases, with 11 bases remaining between them. This CDR3 has 15 amino acids. CDR1 and CDR2 from the germline V gene are SGDLS and YYNGEE. CDR3 amino acids: CASSVGTVRTDTQYF. In DNA, the CDR3 is TGTGCCAGCAGCGTAGGGACAGTGAGAACAGATACGCAGTATTTT.

In this sample, this clonotype turned up a few times. This chain links TRBV6-2 or TRBV6-3 with TRBJ1-5; D is unresolved. Germline V gene sequence: CDR1 MNHEY, CDR2 SVGEGT. Deletions cut 5 bases from V and 5 bases from J, with 16 bases between. The CDR3 has 15 residues. The CDR3 region has the DNA TGTGCCAGCAGTCCTAGATTGGCAGGCCATCAGCCCCAGCATTTT. It yields the protein CASSPRLAGHQPQHF.

This sequence joins TRBV29-1 and TRBJ2-1; maybe TRBD1 (6 bases). V was trimmed by 5 bases and J by 7 bases, leaving 6 bases between them. Germline CDR1 SQVTM, CDR2 ANQGSEA. CDR3 length: 10 amino acids. In DNA form, the CDR3 reads TGCAGCGTTAGGGGGAATGAGCAGTTCTTC. This codes for CSVRGNEQFF.

The chain links TRBV13 to TRBJ1-5; D gene ambiguous. Trimming shortened V by 4 bases and J by 0 bases, and 13 bases separated the two germline ends. The CDR3 covers 16 residues. Germline V gene lookup returns CDR1 PRHDT and CDR2 FYEKMQ (reference sequence). This CDR3 is CASSSGIAVSNQPQHF. The DNA for the CDR3 is TGTGCCAGCAGCTCCGGTATAGCCGTTAGCAATCAGCCCCAGCATTTT. The full variable domain, completed using reference TRBV13 and TRBJ1-5, is AAGVIQSPRHLIKEKRETATLKCYPIPRHDTVYWYQQGPGQDPQFLISFYEKMQSDKGSIPDRFSAQQFSDYHSELNMSSLELGDSALYFCASSSGIAVSNQPQHFGDGTRLSIL.

This clonotype turned up a few times. V usage is TRBV7-2 and J usage is TRBJ2-1; 14 bases match TRBD2. V dropped 4 bases and J dropped 5; count of bases not matched to a gene: 4. The CDR3 consists of 16 residues. Germline V gives CDR1 SGHTA, CDR2 FQGNSA. The DNA for the CDR3 is TGTGCCAGCAGCTACCCGACTAGCGGGGGGGACAATGAGCAGTTCTTC. Its protein product is CASSYPTSGGDNEQFF.

This clonotype occurred many times. The CDR3 region is CASSSWAGYPTDTQYF. CDR3 bases: TGTGCCAGCAGCTCTTGGGCGGGGTATCCCACAGATACGCAGTATTTT. The V gene is TRBV7-6, the J gene TRBJ2-3; D possibly corresponds to TRBD2 (6 bases). From germline, CDR1 is SGHVS and CDR2 FNYEAQ. CDR3 length: 16 residues. Trimming stripped 4 bases from V and 2 bases from J, with 16 bases between. Looking up the rest from reference TRBV7-6 and TRBJ2-3 gives the full variable domain: GAGVSQSPRYKVTKRGQDVALRCDPISGHVSLYWYRQALGQGPEFLTYFNYEAQQDKSGLPNDRFSAERPEGSISTLTIQRTEQRDSAMYRCASSSWAGYPTDTQYFGPGTRLTVL.

This clonotype was detected a few times. V usage is TRBV7-3 and J usage is TRBJ1-1, with unresolved D. Germline assignment: CDR1 SGHTA and CDR2 FQGTGA. This CDR3 contains 13 residues. V was cut by 3 bases and J by 2 bases, with 7 bases left in between. CDR3: CASSFQFNTEAFF. The CDR3 nucleotides read TGTGCCAGCAGCTTCCAATTTAACACTGAAGCTTTCTTT.

The chain joins TRBV28 to TRBJ1-5, with TRBD1 identical over 7 bases. The CDR3 is made up of 15 amino acids. Germline trimming cut 5 bases from V and 5 bases from J; bases unmatched to any gene: 9. The germline CDR1 and CDR2 sequences are MDHEN and SYDVKM. CDR3 protein: CASSPDRVNDQPQHF. The CDR3 DNA reads TGTGCCAGCAGTCCAGACAGGGTGAATGATCAGCCCCAGCATTTT.

V is TRBV3-1 and J is TRBJ2-7, with no clear D. This CDR3 spans 14 amino acids. Trimming removed 3 bases at V and 4 bases at J, with 13 bases between. Looked up from germline, CDR1 is LGHDT and CDR2 is YNNKEL (reference sequence). DNA for the CDR3: TGTGCCAGCAGCCAGGGCGAGATCGGGTACGAGCAGTACTTC. It codes for CASSQGEIGYEQYF.

The chain links TRBV7-3 to TRBJ2-2; D not resolved. The CDR3 spans 16 residues. Deletions cut 3 bases from V and 2 bases from J, with 13 bases between. Germline V CDR1 and CDR2: SGHTA, FQGTGA. The CDR3 bases are TGTGCCAGCAGCTTTAACGCAGCTTCTAACACCGGGGAGCTGTTTTTT. Protein product: CASSFNAASNTGELFF.

V and J are TRBV11-2 and TRBJ2-3; TRBD2 matches at 9 bases. The CDR3 spans 22 residues. The trim removed 1 base at V and 2 bases at J, leaving 22 bases unmatched. The germline gives CDR1 SGHAT, CDR2 FQNNGV. CDR3 in amino acids: CASSLGWFSSRKRGAATDTQYF. DNA of the CDR3: TGTGCCAGCAGCTTAGGTTGGTTCTCCTCGAGAAAGCGGGGGGCCGCCACAGATACGCAGTATTTT.

The chain joins TRBV29-1 to TRBJ2-1; 8 nucleotides match TRBD2. Per germline, CDR1 SQVTM and CDR2 ANQGSEA. With 6 bases clipped from V and 4 bases from J, the junction kept 5 bases outside the gene matches. The CDR3 is 13 amino acids. CDR3 DNA sequence: TGCAGCGTCGCGGGGGGACCGTACAATGAGCAGTTCTTC. The encoded protein is CSVAGGPYNEQFF.

At least ten counts were recorded for this clonotype. The chain employs TRBV20-1 and TRBJ1-5; no firm D call. Trimming stripped 1 base from V and 4 bases from J, with 17 bases between. Germline V gene sequence: CDR1 DFQATT, CDR2 SNEGSKA (reference sequence). This CDR3 spans 16 amino acids. For the CDR3, the DNA is TGCAGTGCTAGAGGAGTGGAGGACCGGGAGAATCAGCCCCAGCATTTT. Translating gives CSARGVEDRENQPQHF.

The sample holds many counts of this clonotype. This chain uses TRBV19 with TRBJ1-5; D is ambiguous. The CDR3 spans 15 residues. The germline V and J ends were trimmed by 1 base and 4 bases, with 11 bases remaining between them. Germline CDR1 and CDR2: LNHDA and SQIVND (reference sequence). CDR3 region: CASSIGSPGNQPQHF. The CDR3, as DNA: TGTGCCAGTAGTATAGGATCCCCGGGGAATCAGCCCCAGCATTTT.

This clonotype was seen more than once but under ten times. The chain links TRBV27 to TRBJ1-1, with D unclear. The CDR3 covers 15 residues. V was clipped by 5 bases and J by 1 base, with 14 bases between them. CDR1 and CDR2 from the germline V gene are MNHEY and SMNVEV (reference sequence). The CDR3 reads CASSPPESRNTEAFF. The DNA of the CDR3 is TGTGCCAGCAGTCCGCCGGAAAGCCGGAACACTGAAGCTTTCTTT.

This chain joins TRBV27 and TRBJ2-5; no clear D gene. The V gene's germline CDR1 is MNHEY and CDR2 SMNVEV (reference sequence). Trimming removed 0 bases at V and 4 bases at J, with 12 bases between. The CDR3 spans 15 residues. In DNA, the CDR3 is TGTGCCAGCAGTTTATCCGGACGGCCCCGAGAGACCCAGTACTTC. This sequence encodes CASSLSGRPRETQYF.

This clonotype appeared a few times. The chain couples TRBV18 to TRBJ1-6; D gene uncertain. Germline loops: CDR1 KGHSH, CDR2 LQKENI. The CDR3 length is 12 residues. Deletions cut 5 bases from V and 10 bases from J, with 9 bases between. CDR3 coding DNA: TGTGCCAGCTCATTCGAAGGGTCACCCCTCCACTTT. It encodes CASSFEGSPLHF.

This clonotype was observed a few times. The DNA of the CDR3 is TGTGCCACCAGCGGCAGTACGAACACCGGGGAGCTGTTTTTT. Residues: CATSGSTNTGELFF. The chain recombines TRBV24-1 with TRBJ2-2; D gene unclear. CDR3 size: 14 residues. Trimming left V 7 bases short and J 0 bases short, with 8 bases between. Germline CDR1 reads KGHDR; CDR2 reads SFDVKD.

This clonotype was detected ten times or more. The chain couples TRBV20-1 to TRBJ1-3; D not resolved. The V gene's germline CDR1 is DFQATT and CDR2 SNEGSKA (reference sequence). Between the trimmed V and J ends, which lost 0 bases and 1 base, there was a span of 7 bases. The CDR3 loop spans 14 amino acids. For the CDR3, the DNA is TGCAGTGCTAGAGATCCCAGATCTGGAAACACCATATATTTT. It yields the protein CSARDPRSGNTIYF.

In its sample, this clonotype was seen many times. The V gene is TRBV11-2, the J gene TRBJ1-3; D unresolved. CDR1 SGHAT and CDR2 FQNNGV come from the germline V gene. This CDR3 spans 17 amino acids. V lost 2 bases to trimming and J lost 0 bases, with 14 bases between them. DNA for the CDR3: TGTGCCAGCAGCTTAAATCCGGCCGAATACTCTGGAAACACCATATATTTT. Translation gives CASSLNPAEYSGNTIYF.

This sequence joins TRBV7-8 and TRBJ2-7, with D possibly being TRBD2 (5 bases). The germline V gene encodes CDR1 SGHVS and CDR2 FQNEAQ. CDR3 length: 16 amino acids. V lost 5 bases and J lost 2, with 19 bases in between. The CDR3 loop is CASSPEEAGTTYEQYF. CDR3 bases: TGTGCCAGCAGCCCCGAAGAGGCGGGTACTACCTACGAGCAGTACTTC. Variable domain in full (rest from reference TRBV7-8 and TRBJ2-7): GAGVSQSPRYKVAKRGQDVALRCDPISGHVSLFWYQQALGQGPEFLTYFQNEAQLDKSGLPSDRFFAERPEGSVSTLKIQRTQQEDSAVYLCASSPEEAGTTYEQYFGPGTRLTVT.

Only a few counts were recorded for this clonotype. The genes are TRBV2 and TRBJ2-5; D is perhaps TRBD2 (5 bases). This CDR3 spans 13 amino acids. The V end was cut by 6 bases, the J end by 3 bases, with 11 bases between. The germline CDR1 and CDR2 sequences are SNHLY and FYNNEI. CDR3 sequence: CASREDWKETQYF. The CDR3 region has the DNA TGTGCCAGCAGGGAGGACTGGAAAGAGACCCAGTACTTC. The complete variable domain, with remaining parts taken from reference TRBV2 and TRBJ2-5, reads EPEVTQTPSHQVTQMGQEVILRCVPISNHLYFYWYRQILGQKVEFLVSFYNNEISEKSEIFDDQFSVERPDGSNFTLKIRSTKLEDSAMYFCASREDWKETQYFGPGTRLLVL.